This record looks at one TCR beta chain sequence and its context. One end of the junction fails to match germline, which may point to a read error. This sample was taken from a study of shared T cell receptors in the human thymus. Assay: immunoSEQ multiplex PCR; the TCRdb copy retains only in-frame clones and omits some. The table shows some 660,000 clones, with more than 75% occurring only once. The CDR3 length is 14 residues. Germline V gives CDR1 MNHEY, CDR2 SVGAGI. This sample also appeared in a second study, on human thymus T cells. This second report adds: Among the donors, all were healthy Finnish infants having corrective surgery for congenital heart defects. The source of the thymus tissue was resections taken during corrective heart surgery. Thymic and blood repertoires appeared to carry a bias in their V and J gene usage. Related research has reported that thymic repertoires overlap highly among unrelated individuals.

Specimen: thymocytes. The origin of this receptor is a boy under two years old with a congenital heart defect. V is TRBV6-5 and J is TRBJ1-2; the D is unclear. This CDR3 reads CASGYSREAGGYTF. As DNA, the CDR3 is TGTGCCAGCGGTTACAGTCGGGAGGCCGGTGGCTACACCTTC.